These 29 T cell receptor beta chains share one sample of origin, sequenced in a study of patients and donors after allogeneic stem cell transplantation. TCRdb used MiXCR to reprocess the RT-PCR reads, holding one entry per CDR3 protein. This table holds 200,000 to 250,000 distinct CDR3 sequences, 13% to 15% found once. Specimen: blood, either unsorted or a sorted T cell fraction (not recorded which). These receptors originate from a human donor who was either an allogeneic HSCT recipient or a stem cell or donor lymphocyte infusion donor (not recorded which). It is not recorded whose cells these are; they may come from a transplant donor.

This clonotype was observed at least ten times. The J gene is TRBJ2-2, the V gene TRBV4-3; no clear D gene. Germline lookup yields CDR1 LGHNA and CDR2 YSLEER. V was shortened by 1 base and J by 2 bases, with 11 bases between the two germline ends. CDR3 length equals 16 residues. In nucleotides, the CDR3 is TGCGCCAGCAGCCAAGGAGGCAGATTAAACACCGGGGAGCTGTTTTTT. It is translated as CASSQGGRLNTGELFF.

This clonotype was observed a few times. The CDR3 sequence: CASSPGLRNDRTEAFF. The CDR3 DNA is TGTGCCAGCAGTCCCGGACTCCGGAACGATCGGACTGAAGCTTTCTTT. The chain combines TRBV6-1 with TRBJ1-1; no definite D call. The CDR3 has 16 residues. The germline V gene encodes CDR1 MNHNS and CDR2 SASEGT. Deletions cut 5 bases from V and 5 bases from J, with 21 bases between.

This clonotype occurred a few times. This chain's CDR3 is CASTSGSSTDTQYF. CDR3 nucleotide sequence: TGCGCCAGCACTAGCGGGAGCAGCACAGATACGCAGTATTTT. This rearrangement joins TRBV5-1 to TRBJ2-3; 10 nucleotides match TRBD2. The V gene's germline CDR1 is SGHRS and CDR2 YFSETQ. Germline trimming cut 6 bases from V and 0 bases from J; bases unmatched to any gene: 1. The CDR3 is 14 amino acids.

This clonotype occurred a few times. V and J are TRBV29-1 and TRBJ2-2; tentative D call: TRBD1 (6 bases). Germline V gene sequence: CDR1 SQVTM, CDR2 ANQGSEA. Trimming shortened V by 7 bases and J by 4 bases, and 16 bases separated the two germline ends. The CDR3 spans 14 residues. CDR3 protein: CSAKQNRATGELFF. In DNA, the CDR3 is TGCAGCGCCAAACAAAACAGGGCCACCGGGGAGCTGTTTTTT.

This clonotype has at least ten counts. This sequence joins TRBV5-6 and TRBJ2-1, with TRBD2 matching over 10 bases. Germline V CDR1 and CDR2: SGHDT, YYEEEE. V shed 2 bases, J shed 8 bases, and the junction held 10 bases outside the gene matches. CDR3 size: 16 residues. The CDR3 DNA sequence: TGTGCCAGCAGCTTCAGGCTAGCGGGGGACTTGGATGAGCAGTTCTTC. Amino acids: CASSFRLAGDLDEQFF.

At least ten counts were recorded for this clonotype. This chain connects TRBV20-1 to TRBJ1-2; D call uncertain. The length of the CDR3 is 15 residues. Trimming stripped 1 base from V and 3 bases from J, with 15 bases between. Germline CDR1 and CDR2: DFQATT and SNEGSKA (reference sequence). In DNA, the CDR3 is TGCAGTGCTAGAGGGTGGGCCAGTTCCCACTATGGCTACACCTTC. Its protein product is CSARGWASSHYGYTF.

This clonotype was seen ten or more times. V is TRBV20-1 and J is TRBJ2-1, with D maybe TRBD2 (5 bases). The CDR3 spans 14 residues. With 3 bases removed from V and 4 bases from J, the gap between germline ends came to 13 bases. Germline V gene lookup returns CDR1 DFQATT and CDR2 SNEGSKA (reference sequence). CDR3 in DNA: TGCAGTGCTAGGGACTCTTTTTCTTACAATGAGCAGTTCTTC. Translated: CSARDSFSYNEQFF.

CDR3 in DNA: TGTGCCAGCAGCGCTAGCCTCCAAGAGACCCAGTACTTC. The encoded protein is CASSASLQETQYF. The J gene is TRBJ2-5, the V gene TRBV9; a weak D match, TRBD2 (5 bases). Deletions cut 3 bases from V and 1 base from J, with 7 bases between. Germline CDR1 is SGDLS and CDR2 is YYNGEE. CDR3 length: 13 amino acids. Together with reference TRBV9 and TRBJ2-5, the CDR3 gives the full variable domain: DSGVTQTPKHLITATGQRVTLRCSPRSGDLSVYWYQQSLDQGLQFLIQYYNGEERAKGNILERFSAQQFPDLHSELNLSSLELGDSALYFCASSASLQETQYFGPGTRLLVL.

The sample holds a few counts of this clonotype. The chain joins TRBV30 to TRBJ1-1; the match to TRBD1 covers 9 bases. Trimming cost V 4 bases and J 4 bases; bases outside gene matches: 4. This CDR3 contains 13 residues. CDR1 is GTSNPN, CDR2 SVGIG, per germline (reference sequence). CDR3 DNA sequence: TGTGCCTGGACACAGGGGGCTTTCACTGAAGCTTTCTTT. Its translation: CAWTQGAFTEAFF.

This clonotype was seen a handful of times. V gene TRBV12-3 or TRBV12-4 combines with J gene TRBJ2-1, with 11 bases lining up with TRBD1. V lost 6 bases, J lost 4 bases, and 8 bases stayed unmatched. The CDR3 covers 16 residues. CDR3 loop: CASSRDGTGGYNEQFF. CDR3 DNA sequence: TGTGCCAGCAGCCGTGATGGGACAGGGGGTTACAATGAGCAGTTCTTC.

Ten or more counts support this clonotype. This rearrangement joins TRBV13 to TRBJ1-1; 7 bases fit TRBD1. The CDR3 consists of 15 residues. Trimming removed 3 bases from V and 1 base from J; junction bases left unmatched: 5. Germline lookup yields CDR1 PRHDT and CDR2 FYEKMQ (reference sequence). CDR3 sequence reads: CASSLGGQPNTEAFF. CDR3 coding DNA: TGTGCCAGCAGCTTGGGGGGACAGCCGAACACTGAAGCTTTCTTT.

The chain couples TRBV12-3 or TRBV12-4 to TRBJ2-3, with TRBD2 identical over 10 bases. The V gene end was trimmed by 2 bases and the J gene end by 1 base; junction bases not matched to a gene: 6. The length of the CDR3 is 17 residues. The CDR3 region is CASSLRASGSRTDTQYF. CDR3 sequence (DNA): TGTGCCAGCAGTTTAAGGGCTAGCGGGAGTCGCACAGATACGCAGTATTTT.

This clonotype was seen only a few times. The CDR3 here is CASSPQGTQYF. CDR3 nucleotide sequence: TGTGCCAGCAGCCCCCAGGGGACCCAGTACTTC. This chain links TRBV6-2 or TRBV6-3 with TRBJ2-5; D perhaps matches TRBD1 (5 bases). Looked up from germline, CDR1 is MNHEY and CDR2 is SVGEGT. This CDR3 has 11 amino acids. V shed 6 bases and J shed 7 bases, with 9 bases lying between them.

The V and J genes are TRBV5-5 and TRBJ2-4, with D tentatively TRBD1 (5 bases). Germline CDR1 is SGHKS and CDR2 is YYEKEE (reference sequence). The CDR3 totals 14 residues. Deletions cut 2 bases from V and 5 bases from J, with 11 bases between. DNA of the CDR3: TGTGCCAGCAGCTTTTTAGGGGCTGAAAACATTCAGTACTTC. Its translation is CASSFLGAENIQYF.

The chain uses TRBV20-1 and TRBJ1-2; 9 positions agree with TRBD1. CDR3 size: 12 residues. The V segment lost 5 bases and the J segment 6 bases; nucleotides outside the gene matches: 4. CDR1 is DFQATT, CDR2 SNEGSKA, per germline (reference sequence). This CDR3 reads CSAYRGLDGYTF. The CDR3 DNA reads as TGCAGTGCTTACAGGGGGCTAGATGGCTACACCTTC.

The chain uses TRBV5-1 and TRBJ1-1; TRBD1 matches 7 bases. There are 16 residues in the CDR3. After removal of 3 bases from V and 1 base from J, the junction contained 9 bases not matched to a gene. Germline lookup yields CDR1 SGHRS and CDR2 YFSETQ. This CDR3 is CASSWRGAGGNTEAFF. The CDR3 bases are TGCGCCAGCAGCTGGAGGGGGGCAGGGGGGAACACTGAAGCTTTCTTT.

The V and J genes are TRBV7-8 and TRBJ1-3; D not certain. From germline, CDR1 is SGHVS and CDR2 FQNEAQ. The V end was cut by 1 base, the J end by 3 bases, with 10 bases between. The CDR3 runs to 15 residues. The CDR3 loop reads CASSLEGNVGNTIYF. The CDR3 bases are TGTGCCAGCAGCTTAGAAGGGAATGTTGGAAACACCATATATTTT.

This rearrangement joins TRBV6-1 to TRBJ1-5, with unresolved D. CDR3 length equals 15 residues. CDR1 is MNHNS and CDR2 is SASEGT in the germline V gene. Trimming took 7 bases from V and 0 from J, leaving 13 bases between them. This chain's CDR3 is CASTLGPNSNQPQHF. Here the CDR3 DNA reads TGTGCCAGCACCTTAGGACCTAATAGCAATCAGCCCCAGCATTTT.

The gene calls are TRBV7-9 and TRBJ1-2; tentatively, D is TRBD1 (5 bases). The CDR3 extends over 16 amino acids. Trimming removed 1 base from V and 7 bases from J, with 19 bases in between. Germline CDR1 SEHNR, CDR2 FQNEAQ (reference sequence). The CDR3 region is CASSLVRPGSSGGYTF. The DNA for the CDR3 is TGTGCCAGCAGCTTAGTTCGTCCAGGGTCGTCGGGTGGCTACACCTTC.

There are a few counts of this clonotype. The chain carries TRBV15 and TRBJ2-3; TRBD2 matches at 7 bases. The CDR3 is 17 amino acids. The V segment lost 0 bases and the J segment 0 bases; nucleotides outside the gene matches: 6. Germline V gene lookup returns CDR1 LNHNV and CDR2 YYDKDF (reference sequence). The CDR3 region has the DNA TGTGCCACCAGCAGAGATCTGATCGGGGGGAGCACAGATACGCAGTATTTT. Residues: CATSRDLIGGSTDTQYF.

This clonotype was counted a few times. The V gene is TRBV9, the J gene TRBJ2-7; D possibly matches TRBD1 or TRBD2 (5 bases each). The CDR3 runs 16 residues. Trimming removed 4 bases from V and 5 bases from J, with 22 bases in between. Germline V gene sequence: CDR1 SGDLS, CDR2 YYNGEE. CDR3 loop: CASSPRERGDIDEQYF. Here the CDR3 DNA reads TGTGCCAGCAGCCCCCGAGAGAGGGGTGATATCGACGAGCAGTACTTC.

Many counts were recorded for this clonotype. The chain recombines TRBV5-1 with TRBJ2-7, with 7 bases matching TRBD2. The germline gives CDR1 SGHRS, CDR2 YFSETQ. V was clipped by 4 bases and J by 4 bases; unmatched bases: 8. This CDR3 region has 14 residues. The CDR3 DNA is TGCGCCAGCAGCGTGGGGGGGACGCCGTACGAGCAGTACTTC. Amino acid sequence: CASSVGGTPYEQYF.

This clonotype has a handful of counts. The chain is built from TRBV7-2 and TRBJ1-5; a possible D gene is TRBD1 (5 bases). The CDR3 totals 17 residues. With 0 bases removed from V and 2 bases from J, the gap between germline ends came to 14 bases. Germline V lookup: CDR1 SGHTA, CDR2 FQGNSA. The CDR3 DNA sequence: TGTGCCAGCAGCTTAGCGGGTCCGGGGACGGGCAATCAGCCCCAGCATTTT. Translation gives CASSLAGPGTGNQPQHF. Full variable domain (rest looked up from reference TRBV7-2 and TRBJ1-5): GAGVSQSPSNKVTEKGKDVELRCDPISGHTALYWYRQSLGQGLEFLIYFQGNSAPDKSGLPSDRFSAERTGGSVSTLTIQRTQQEDSAVYLCASSLAGPGTGNQPQHFGDGTRLSIL.

This rearrangement joins TRBV20-1 to TRBJ2-3, with D maybe TRBD2 (5 bases). The V gene lost 6 bases and the J gene lost 2 bases, with 12 bases spanning the gap. Germline-derived CDR1 and CDR2 are DFQATT and SNEGSKA (reference sequence). This CDR3 spans 13 amino acids. CDR3 amino acids: CSAKRGNTDTQYF. The CDR3 coding sequence is TGCAGTGCCAAACGGGGAAACACAGATACGCAGTATTTT.

This clonotype has only a few counts. The CDR3 sequence: CASSGTSATYNEQFF. The CDR3 DNA is TGCGCCAGCAGCGGAACTAGCGCCACCTACAATGAGCAGTTCTTC. The rearrangement links TRBV5-1 to TRBJ2-1; 7 bases are a match to TRBD2. This CDR3 is 15 amino acids long. CDR1 is SGHRS and CDR2 is YFSETQ in the germline V gene. With 4 bases clipped from V and 2 bases from J, the junction kept 6 bases outside the gene matches.

This clonotype turned up a few times. The chain employs TRBV7-8 and TRBJ1-4; 10 bases align to TRBD1. This CDR3 is 16 amino acids long. V lost 5 bases and J lost 7; bases outside the gene matches: 10. Germline V gives CDR1 SGHVS, CDR2 FQNEAQ. CDR3 region: CASSPPRTGGGEKLFF. DNA of the CDR3: TGTGCCAGCAGCCCACCCCGGACAGGGGGAGGTGAAAAACTGTTTTTT.

This clonotype occurred a few times. The junction and the germline gene differ at one end; a read error may be behind it. This chain links TRBV20-1 with TRBJ1-1, with D tentatively TRBD1 (5 bases). Germline assignment: CDR1 DFQATT and CDR2 SNEGSKA (reference sequence). There are 16 residues in the CDR3. CDR3 loop: CSARERLGRANTEAFF. CDR3 DNA: TGCAGTGCGAGAGAGCGCCTGGGCAGGGCGAACACTGAAGCTTTCTTT.

The rearrangement joins TRBV29-1 to TRBJ2-7, with 7 bases identical to TRBD2. This CDR3 region has 14 residues. Germline V gene data show CDR1 as SQVTM and CDR2 as ANQGSEA. Trimming removed 4 bases from V and 0 bases from J; junction bases left unmatched: 6. CDR3 region: CSVGLGGTSYEQYF. In DNA form, the CDR3 reads TGCAGCGTTGGACTGGGAGGGACCTCCTACGAGCAGTACTTC.

In its sample, this clonotype was seen many times. The rearrangement uses TRBV5-1 and TRBJ2-1, with D perhaps matching TRBD1 or TRBD2 (6 bases each). Trimming stripped 4 bases from V and 6 bases from J, with 23 bases between. CDR1 and CDR2 from the germline V gene are SGHRS and YFSETQ. The CDR3 is made up of 17 amino acids. CDR3 residues: CASSSGSFGGGGNEQFF. The CDR3 DNA follows: TGCGCCAGCAGCAGCGGGTCCTTCGGTGGAGGGGGCAATGAGCAGTTCTTC.